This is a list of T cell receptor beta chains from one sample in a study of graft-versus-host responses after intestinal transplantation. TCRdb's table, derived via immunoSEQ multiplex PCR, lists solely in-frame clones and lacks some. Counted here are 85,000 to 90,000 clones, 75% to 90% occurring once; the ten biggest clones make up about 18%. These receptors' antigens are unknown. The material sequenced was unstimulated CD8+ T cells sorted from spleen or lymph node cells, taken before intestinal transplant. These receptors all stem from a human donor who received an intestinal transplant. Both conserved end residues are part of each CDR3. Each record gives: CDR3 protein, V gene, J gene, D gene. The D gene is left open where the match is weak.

CDR3aa: CASRGESPSYGYTF; v_gene: TRBV6-5; j_gene: TRBJ1-2; d_gene: NA
CDR3aa: CASSLWDEQYF; v_gene: TRBV5-6; j_gene: TRBJ2-7; d_gene: NA
CDR3aa: CARRRLGYTEAFF; v_gene: TRBV6-4; j_gene: TRBJ1-1; d_gene: NA
CDR3aa: CASSYSSAVETQYF; v_gene: TRBV6-5; j_gene: TRBJ2-5; d_gene: NA
CDR3aa: CASSASGATSTDTQYF; v_gene: TRBV5-4; j_gene: TRBJ2-3; d_gene: TRBD2
CDR3aa: CASSQALAQYEQYF; v_gene: TRBV4-3; j_gene: TRBJ2-7; d_gene: NA
CDR3aa: CASSGATDTQYF; v_gene: TRBV2; j_gene: TRBJ2-3; d_gene: NA
CDR3aa: CASSFQPYRGTNEKLFF; v_gene: TRBV28; j_gene: TRBJ1-4; d_gene: TRBD1
CDR3aa: CASSLVGSDTQYF; v_gene: TRBV5-6; j_gene: TRBJ2-3; d_gene: NA
CDR3aa: CATSRDRARDLAKNIQYF; v_gene: TRBV15; j_gene: TRBJ2-4; d_gene: NA
CDR3aa: CASSGHAGAEAFF; v_gene: TRBV25-1; j_gene: TRBJ1-1; d_gene: NA
CDR3aa: CASRQSGSPRETQYF; v_gene: TRBV28; j_gene: TRBJ2-5; d_gene: TRBD2
CDR3aa: CASSQLAGVDNEQFF; v_gene: TRBV14; j_gene: TRBJ2-1; d_gene: TRBD2
CDR3aa: CASIETANTGELFF; v_gene: TRBV7-6; j_gene: TRBJ2-2; d_gene: NA
CDR3aa: CASSLGGALYNEQFF; v_gene: TRBV11-2; j_gene: TRBJ2-1; d_gene: NA
CDR3aa: CASSSHATTGDEQYF; v_gene: TRBV7-8; j_gene: TRBJ2-7; d_gene: NA
CDR3aa: CASGTSSSYNEQFF; v_gene: TRBV19; j_gene: TRBJ2-1; d_gene: NA
CDR3aa: CASSYSIGEGQETQYF; v_gene: TRBV6-5; j_gene: TRBJ2-5; d_gene: TRBD2
CDR3aa: CASSLVNAYEQYF; v_gene: TRBV5-6; j_gene: TRBJ2-7; d_gene: NA
CDR3aa: CASSLIPGLARLSPYEQYF; v_gene: TRBV7-9; j_gene: TRBJ2-7; d_gene: TRBD2
CDR3aa: CASSNDPGAKNIQYF; v_gene: TRBV6-6; j_gene: TRBJ2-4; d_gene: NA
CDR3aa: CASSGTSTPAYNEQFF; v_gene: TRBV13; j_gene: TRBJ2-1; d_gene: NA
CDR3aa: CASSLAQDYEQYF; v_gene: TRBV7-6; j_gene: TRBJ2-7; d_gene: NA
CDR3aa: CASTPGGGEQFF; v_gene: TRBV19; j_gene: TRBJ2-1; d_gene: NA
CDR3aa: CSYFEGQTFEAFF; v_gene: TRBV29-1; j_gene: TRBJ1-1; d_gene: NA
CDR3aa: CASSLAQTGGRGQPQHF; v_gene: TRBV5-5; j_gene: TRBJ1-5; d_gene: TRBD1
CDR3aa: CASSSLAGPRETQYF; v_gene: TRBV6-1; j_gene: TRBJ2-5; d_gene: NA
CDR3aa: CASSYIRGGDEQFF; v_gene: TRBV6-5; j_gene: TRBJ2-1; d_gene: TRBD2
CDR3aa: CASWTSHFYNEQFF; v_gene: TRBV6-5; j_gene: TRBJ2-1; d_gene: TRBD2
CDR3aa: CATRDRGYNEQFF; v_gene: TRBV15; j_gene: TRBJ2-1; d_gene: TRBD1
CDR3aa: CASSLGPGAGALYEQYF; v_gene: TRBV5-1; j_gene: TRBJ2-7; d_gene: TRBD2
CDR3aa: CASSELETEQYF; v_gene: TRBV2; j_gene: TRBJ2-7; d_gene: NA
CDR3aa: CSVGLGTEAFF; v_gene: TRBV29-1; j_gene: TRBJ1-1; d_gene: NA
CDR3aa: CASSRGGPRETQYF; v_gene: TRBV6-1; j_gene: TRBJ2-5; d_gene: NA
CDR3aa: CASSVGGGGDTQYF; v_gene: TRBV7-6; j_gene: TRBJ2-3; d_gene: TRBD2
CDR3aa: CAWSGGFSQDTQYF; v_gene: TRBV30; j_gene: TRBJ2-3; d_gene: NA
CDR3aa: CASSPRTGRDEQYF; v_gene: TRBV6-5; j_gene: TRBJ2-7; d_gene: NA
CDR3aa: CAISENERGFTDTQYF; v_gene: TRBV10-3; j_gene: TRBJ2-3; d_gene: TRBD2
CDR3aa: CASSYSNEAAGTEAFF; v_gene: TRBV6-5; j_gene: TRBJ1-1; d_gene: NA
CDR3aa: CASSTAGTGSYEQYF; v_gene: TRBV7-9; j_gene: TRBJ2-7; d_gene: TRBD1
CDR3aa: CASSSSRVICSYEQYF; v_gene: TRBV11-2; j_gene: TRBJ2-7; d_gene: NA
CDR3aa: CASSSEGQGRNQPQHF; v_gene: TRBV7-3; j_gene: TRBJ1-5; d_gene: NA
CDR3aa: CASSPGLRETQYF; v_gene: TRBV4-1; j_gene: TRBJ2-5; d_gene: NA
CDR3aa: CASSLSSGTDTQYF; v_gene: TRBV28; j_gene: TRBJ2-3; d_gene: NA
CDR3aa: CASSPGANRPNEQFF; v_gene: TRBV5-1; j_gene: TRBJ2-1; d_gene: NA
CDR3aa: CASSLYAGASTDTQYF; v_gene: TRBV5-1; j_gene: TRBJ2-3; d_gene: NA
CDR3aa: CASSLAVGGSTYEQYF; v_gene: TRBV5-1; j_gene: TRBJ2-7; d_gene: NA
CDR3aa: CASSAGTGGFEQYF; v_gene: TRBV28; j_gene: TRBJ2-7; d_gene: TRBD1
CDR3aa: CASSSLSDEQYF; v_gene: TRBV5-1; j_gene: TRBJ2-7; d_gene: NA